Listed here are 14 T cell receptor beta chains from one sample, sequenced in a study of T cell responses to AZD1222 COVID-19 vaccine. Clones were read by immunoSEQ multiplex PCR, and TCRdb kept only the in-frame ones, dropping some. The repertoire holds 150,000 to 200,000 clones, with 85% to 95% as singletons. The material was peripheral blood, obtained on day 0 of AZD1222 vaccination. The receptors originated from an adult in good health.

The chain combines TRBV27 with TRBJ2-7; no definite D call. CDR3 length: 12 amino acids. V was trimmed by 3 bases and J by 0 bases, leaving 3 bases between them. Looked up from germline, CDR1 is MNHEY and CDR2 is SMNVEV (reference sequence). The CDR3 loop is CASSFNSYEQYF. CDR3 sequence (DNA): TGTGCCAGCAGTTTCAACTCCTACGAGCAGTACTTC.

This clone was observed a single time. The chain employs TRBV6-5 and TRBJ1-1, with 7 bases lining up with TRBD1. The germline CDR1 and CDR2 sequences are MNHEY and SVGAGI. Unmatched junction bases numbered 4, after V lost 8 bases and J lost 4 bases. There are 12 residues in the CDR3. DNA for the CDR3: TGTGCCAGCCAGACAGGGATCACTGAAGCTTTCTTT. Translating it yields CASQTGITEAFF.

This chain uses TRBV12-5 with TRBJ1-4; TRBD1 is a possible D gene (6 bases). Germline V gene data show CDR1 as LGHNT and CDR2 as FRNRAP. The CDR3 extends over 19 amino acids. The V end lost 5 bases, the J end lost 4 bases, and 26 bases lay between the germline ends. CDR3 bases: TGTGCTAGTGGTCTCCACTTACTTAGACGGACAGCGGATAATGAAAAACTGTTTTTT. This gives the protein CASGLHLLRRTADNEKLFF.

The J gene is TRBJ1-1, the V gene TRBV28; D possibly corresponds to TRBD1 (6 bases). V dropped 5 bases and J dropped 0 bases, with 10 bases sitting between them. The CDR3 length is 14 residues. Germline V CDR1 and CDR2: MDHEN, SYDVKM. Here the CDR3 DNA reads TGTGCCAGCAGTCCACAGGGTTTGAACACTGAAGCTTTCTTT. It is translated as CASSPQGLNTEAFF.

The genes are TRBV6-2 or TRBV6-3 and TRBJ1-5; D is ambiguous. Germline V lookup: CDR1 MNHEY, CDR2 SVGEGT. The CDR3 length is 12 residues. Between the trimmed V and J ends, which lost 5 bases and 4 bases, there was a span of 6 bases. The DNA for the CDR3 is TGTGCCAGCAGTAACGGGAATCAGCCCCAGCATTTT. This encodes CASSNGNQPQHF.

The gene calls are TRBV7-8 and TRBJ1-5, with a weak D call TRBD1 (6 bases). The CDR3 runs 18 residues. Germline V gene data show CDR1 as SGHVS and CDR2 as FQNEAQ. Deletions cut 5 bases from V and 1 base from J, with 21 bases between. DNA for the CDR3: TGTGCCAGCAGCCATCCCCGGGGGGGGCCTGCGAGCAATCAGCCCCAGCATTTT. Translated, it gives CASSHPRGGPASNQPQHF.

This chain's CDR3 is CAWSGTTQQPQHF. The CDR3 nucleotides are TGTGCCTGGAGTGGTACCACGCAACAGCCCCAGCATTTT. The chain joins TRBV30 to TRBJ1-5; D is ambiguous. This CDR3 region has 13 residues. The V end lost 1 base, the J end lost 7 bases, and 11 bases lay between the germline ends. Per the germline V gene, CDR1 is GTSNPN and CDR2 is SVGIG (reference sequence). Variable domain in full (rest from reference TRBV30 and TRBJ1-5): SQTIHQWPATLVQPVGSPLSLECTVEGTSNPNLYWYRQAAGRGLQLLFYSVGIGQISSEVPQNLSASRPQDRQFILSSKKLLLSDSGFYLCAWSGTTQQPQHFGDGTRLSIL.

The chain has TRBV2 and TRBJ2-3, with a possible D match to TRBD2 (7 bases). Germline values: CDR1 SNHLY, CDR2 FYNNEI. The CDR3 consists of 15 residues. Trimming left V 9 bases short and J 2 bases short, with 18 bases between. CDR3 in DNA: TGTGCCAGGGGCGGGTCGGGGGGCTACACAGATACGCAGTATTTT. The encoded protein is CARGGSGGYTDTQYF.

The V gene is TRBV6-5, the J gene TRBJ1-1; D perhaps matches TRBD1 (5 bases). V gave up 0 bases and J gave up 1 base, with 9 bases separating them. Germline loops: CDR1 MNHEY, CDR2 SVGAGI. This CDR3 is built from 15 residues. Here the CDR3 reads CASSYSNGGNTEAFF. The CDR3 nucleotides read TGTGCCAGCAGTTACTCGAACGGGGGGAACACTGAAGCTTTCTTT.

The chain joins TRBV19 to TRBJ1-5, with D maybe TRBD1 (5 bases). This CDR3 spans 16 amino acids. The V gene lost 5 bases and the J gene lost 3 bases, with 17 bases spanning the gap. Per the germline V gene, CDR1 is LNHDA and CDR2 is SQIVND (reference sequence). The CDR3, as DNA: TGTGCCAGTAGTCCCACCCGAGGGGACCCCAATCAGCCCCAGCATTTT. Its translation is CASSPTRGDPNQPQHF.

The chain is built from TRBV7-9 and TRBJ1-5, with D uncertain. V shed 1 base and J shed 3 bases, with 4 bases lying between them. The CDR3 covers 13 residues. The V gene's germline CDR1 is SEHNR and CDR2 FQNEAQ (reference sequence). CDR3 region: CASSLGDNQPQHF. The CDR3, as DNA: TGTGCCAGCAGCTTAGGAGACAATCAGCCCCAGCATTTT.

The J gene is TRBJ2-2, the V gene TRBV11-2; TRBD2 matches 10 bases. This CDR3 comprises 17 residues. Germline CDR1 reads SGHAT; CDR2 reads FQNNGV. After removal of 0 bases from V and 6 bases from J, the junction contained 7 bases not matched to a gene. The CDR3 spells CASSLDQGLARSGELFF. CDR3 nucleotides: TGTGCCAGCAGCTTAGATCAGGGACTAGCGAGGTCCGGGGAGCTGTTTTTT. Combining the CDR3 with reference TRBV11-2 and TRBJ2-2 gives the whole variable domain EAGVAQSPRYKIIEKRQSVAFWCNPISGHATLYWYQQILGQGPKLLIQFQNNGVVDDSQLPKDRFSAERLKGVDSTLKIQPAKLEDSAVYLCASSLDQGLARSGELFFGEGSRLTVL.

V and J are TRBV6-5 and TRBJ2-3; TRBD2 might be the D (6 bases). Germline-derived CDR1 and CDR2 are MNHEY and SVGAGI. CDR3 length: 14 residues. V lost 6 bases and J 0 bases, leaving 10 bases between the germline ends. The CDR3 loop is CASRGTLSTDTQYF. The CDR3 bases are TGTGCCAGCAGAGGGACTCTGAGCACAGATACGCAGTATTTT.

The chain has TRBV28 and TRBJ1-2, with TRBD1 matching over 12 bases. Per the germline V gene, CDR1 is MDHEN and CDR2 is SYDVKM. The V and J ends lost 8 bases and 6 bases, in that order; junction bases with no gene match: 10. CDR3 length: 15 amino acids. CDR3: CASLPGQGAEDGYTF. The CDR3 region has the DNA TGTGCCAGCCTGCCGGGACAGGGGGCTGAGGATGGCTACACCTTC.